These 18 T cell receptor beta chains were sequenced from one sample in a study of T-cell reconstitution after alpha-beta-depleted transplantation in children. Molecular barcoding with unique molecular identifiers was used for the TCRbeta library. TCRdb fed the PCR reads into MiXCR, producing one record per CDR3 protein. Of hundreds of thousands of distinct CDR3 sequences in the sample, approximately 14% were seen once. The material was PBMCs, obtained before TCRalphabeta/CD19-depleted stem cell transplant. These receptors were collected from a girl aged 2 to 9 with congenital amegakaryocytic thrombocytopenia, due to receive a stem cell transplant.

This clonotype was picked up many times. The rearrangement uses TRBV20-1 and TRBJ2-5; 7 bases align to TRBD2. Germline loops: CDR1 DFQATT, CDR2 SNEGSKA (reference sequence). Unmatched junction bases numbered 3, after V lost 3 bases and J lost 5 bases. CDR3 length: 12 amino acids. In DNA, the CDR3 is TGCAGTGCTAGGGTTAGCGGGGAGACCCAGTACTTC. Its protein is CSARVSGETQYF.

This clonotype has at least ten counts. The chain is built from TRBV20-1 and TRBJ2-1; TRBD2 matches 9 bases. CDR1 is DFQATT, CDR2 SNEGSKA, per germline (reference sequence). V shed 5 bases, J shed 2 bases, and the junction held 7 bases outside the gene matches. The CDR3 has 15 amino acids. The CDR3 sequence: CSAPASGTTYNEQFF. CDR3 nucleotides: TGCAGTGCTCCAGCTAGCGGGACAACCTACAATGAGCAGTTCTTC.

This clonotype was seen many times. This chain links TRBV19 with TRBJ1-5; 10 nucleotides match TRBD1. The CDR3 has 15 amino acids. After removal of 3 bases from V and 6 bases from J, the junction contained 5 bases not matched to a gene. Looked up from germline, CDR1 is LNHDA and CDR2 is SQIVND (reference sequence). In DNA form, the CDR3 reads TGTGCCAGTAGTATTGACAGGGGGCAGGGTCAGCCCCAGCATTTT. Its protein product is CASSIDRGQGQPQHF.

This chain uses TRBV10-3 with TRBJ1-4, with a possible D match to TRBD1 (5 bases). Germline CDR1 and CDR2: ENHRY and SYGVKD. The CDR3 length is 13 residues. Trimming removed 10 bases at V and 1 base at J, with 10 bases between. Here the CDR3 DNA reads TGTGCCACGGGGGTGGAAACTAATGAAAAACTGTTTTTT. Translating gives CATGVETNEKLFF.

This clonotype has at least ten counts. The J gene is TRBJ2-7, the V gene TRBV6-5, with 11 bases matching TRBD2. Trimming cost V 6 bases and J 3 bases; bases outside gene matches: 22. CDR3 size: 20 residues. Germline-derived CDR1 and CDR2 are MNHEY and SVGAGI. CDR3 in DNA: TGTGCCAGCAGCCCCGGACTAGCGGGTTTTTTTATCCGTTCGCTCTACGAGCAGTACTTC. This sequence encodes CASSPGLAGFFIRSLYEQYF.

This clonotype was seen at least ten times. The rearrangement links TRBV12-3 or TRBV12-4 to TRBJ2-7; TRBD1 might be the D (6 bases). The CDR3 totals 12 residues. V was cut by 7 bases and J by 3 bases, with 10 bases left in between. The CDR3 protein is CASKQGGYEQYF. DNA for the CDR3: TGTGCCAGCAAACAGGGTGGCTACGAGCAGTACTTC.

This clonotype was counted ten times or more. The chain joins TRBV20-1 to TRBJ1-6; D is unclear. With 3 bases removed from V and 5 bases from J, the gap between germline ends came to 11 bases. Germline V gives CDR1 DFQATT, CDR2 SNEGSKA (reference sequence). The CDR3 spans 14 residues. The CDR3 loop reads CSASSTVHNSPLHF. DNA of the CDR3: TGCAGTGCTAGCTCCACTGTCCATAATTCACCCCTCCACTTT.

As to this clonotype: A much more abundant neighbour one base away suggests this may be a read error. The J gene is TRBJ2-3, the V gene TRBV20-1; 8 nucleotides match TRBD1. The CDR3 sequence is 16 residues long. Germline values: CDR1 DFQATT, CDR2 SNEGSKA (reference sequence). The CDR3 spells CCARDEGTGRIDTQYF. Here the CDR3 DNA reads TGCTGTGCTAGAGACGAGGGGACAGGACGGATAGATACGCAGTATTTT.

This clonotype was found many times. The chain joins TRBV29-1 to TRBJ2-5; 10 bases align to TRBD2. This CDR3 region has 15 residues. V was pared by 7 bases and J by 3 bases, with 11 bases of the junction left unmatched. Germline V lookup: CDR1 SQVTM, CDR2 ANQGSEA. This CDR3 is CSAIPSGRREETQYF. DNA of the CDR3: TGCAGCGCCATTCCTAGCGGGAGACGGGAAGAGACCCAGTACTTC. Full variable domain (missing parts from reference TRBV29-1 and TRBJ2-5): SAVISQKPSRDICQRGTSLTIQCQVDSQVTMMFWYRQQPGQSLTLIATANQGSEATYESGFVIDKFPISRPNLTFSTLTVSNMSPEDSSIYLCSAIPSGRREETQYFGPGTRLLVL.

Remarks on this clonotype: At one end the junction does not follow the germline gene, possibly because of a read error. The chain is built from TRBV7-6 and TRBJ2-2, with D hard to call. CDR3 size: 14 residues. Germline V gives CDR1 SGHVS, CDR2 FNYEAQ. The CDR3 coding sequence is TGTGCCGGCAGCTTGGCCCAGGCGACCGGGGAGCTGTTTTTT. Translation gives CAGSLAQATGELFF. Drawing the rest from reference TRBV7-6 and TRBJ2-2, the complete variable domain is GAGVSQSPRYKVTKRGQDVALRCDPISGHVSLYWYRQALGQGPEFLTYFNYEAQQDKSGLPNDRFSAERPEGSISTLTIQRTEQRDSAMYRCAGSLAQATGELFFGEGSRLTVL.

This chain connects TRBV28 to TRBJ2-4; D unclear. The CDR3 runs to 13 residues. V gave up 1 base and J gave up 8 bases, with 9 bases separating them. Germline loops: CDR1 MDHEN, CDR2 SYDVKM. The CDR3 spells CASSLSQYDIQYF. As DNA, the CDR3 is TGTGCCAGCAGTTTATCCCAGTATGACATTCAGTACTTC.

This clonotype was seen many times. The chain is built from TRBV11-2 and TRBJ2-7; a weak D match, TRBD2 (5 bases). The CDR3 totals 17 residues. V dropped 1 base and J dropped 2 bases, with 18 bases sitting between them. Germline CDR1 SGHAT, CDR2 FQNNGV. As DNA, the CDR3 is TGTGCCAGCAGCTTAGGTGTCTTTAAGGTGGAGGCCTACGAGCAGTACTTC. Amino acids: CASSLGVFKVEAYEQYF.

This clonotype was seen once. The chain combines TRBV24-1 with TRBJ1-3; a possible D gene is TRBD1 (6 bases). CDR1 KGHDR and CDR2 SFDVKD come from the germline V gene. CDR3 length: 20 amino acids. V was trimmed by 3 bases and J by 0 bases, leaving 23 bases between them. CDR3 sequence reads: CATSDLGRTLDSSSGNTIYF. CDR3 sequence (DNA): TGTGCCACCAGTGATCTGGGCCGGACTTTGGACAGCAGCTCTGGAAACACCATATATTTT.

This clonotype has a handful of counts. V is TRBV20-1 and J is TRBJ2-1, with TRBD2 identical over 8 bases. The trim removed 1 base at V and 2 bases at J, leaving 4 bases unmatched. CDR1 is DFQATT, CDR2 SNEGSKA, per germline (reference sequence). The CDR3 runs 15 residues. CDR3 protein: CSARAAGRAYNEQFF. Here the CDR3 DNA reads TGCAGTGCTAGAGCGGCCGGGAGGGCCTACAATGAGCAGTTCTTC.

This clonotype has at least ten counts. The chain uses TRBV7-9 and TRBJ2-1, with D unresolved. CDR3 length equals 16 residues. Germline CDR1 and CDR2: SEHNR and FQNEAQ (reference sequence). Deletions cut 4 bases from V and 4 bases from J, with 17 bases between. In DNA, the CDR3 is TGTGCCAGCAGCTACCTCAACTGGGCGATTTACAATGAGCAGTTCTTC. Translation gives CASSYLNWAIYNEQFF.

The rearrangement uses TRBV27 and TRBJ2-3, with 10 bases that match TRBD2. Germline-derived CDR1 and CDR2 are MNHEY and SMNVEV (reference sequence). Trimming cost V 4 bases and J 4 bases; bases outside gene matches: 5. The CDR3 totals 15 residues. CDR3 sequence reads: CASSSQAGGPDTQYF. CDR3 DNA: TGTGCCAGCAGTTCCCAAGCGGGAGGGCCAGATACGCAGTATTTT.

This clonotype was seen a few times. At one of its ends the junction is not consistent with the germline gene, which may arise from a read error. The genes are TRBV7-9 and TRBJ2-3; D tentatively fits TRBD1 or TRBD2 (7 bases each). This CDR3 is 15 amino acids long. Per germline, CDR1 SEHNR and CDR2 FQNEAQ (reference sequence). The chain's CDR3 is CASSRRGPGTTAEHF. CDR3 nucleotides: TGTGCCAGCAGCCGAAGGGGGCCCGGGACTACAGCAGAACATTTT.

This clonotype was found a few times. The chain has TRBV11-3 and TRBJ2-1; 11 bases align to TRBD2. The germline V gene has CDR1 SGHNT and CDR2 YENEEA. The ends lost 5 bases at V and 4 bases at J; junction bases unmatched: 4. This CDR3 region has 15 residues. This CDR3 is CASSPSSGRYNEQFF. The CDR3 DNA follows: TGTGCCAGCAGCCCCTCTAGCGGGAGGTACAATGAGCAGTTCTTC. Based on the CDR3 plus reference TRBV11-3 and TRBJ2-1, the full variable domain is EAGVVQSPRYKIIEKKQPVAFWCNPISGHNTLYWYLQNLGQGPELLIRYENEEAVDDSQLPKDRFSAERLKGVDSTLKIQPAELGDSAVYLCASSPSSGRYNEQFFGPGTRLTVL.